Each of the 8 T cell receptor beta chains below was sequenced from the same sample in a study of identical twins. TCRdb re-called the 5' RACE reads with MiXCR, one entry per CDR3 protein. Of 200,000 to 300,000 distinct CDR3 sequences in the sample, about 7% were seen once. A further study also used this sample, focusing on yellow fever vaccine responses in identical twins.

Material for sequencing was memory (CD45RO+) T cells sorted from blood. These receptors were obtained from a young woman in good health.

The rearrangement links TRBV15 to TRBJ2-3; TRBD2 matches at 7 bases. CDR1 and CDR2 from the germline V gene are LNHNV and YYDKDF (reference sequence). V dropped 9 bases and J dropped 4; count of bases not matched to a gene: 16. The CDR3 runs 16 residues. The CDR3: CATQAWAGVSADTQYF. The CDR3 bases are TGTGCCACGCAAGCGTGGGCGGGAGTCTCGGCAGATACGCAGTATTTT. Full variable domain (rest looked up from reference TRBV15 and TRBJ2-3): DAMVIQNPRYQVTQFGKPVTLSCSQTLNHNVMYWYQQKSSQAPKLLFHYYDKDFNNEADTPDNFQSRRPNTSFCFLDIRSPGLGDTAMYLCATQAWAGVSADTQYFGPGTRLTVL.

V and J are TRBV2 and TRBJ1-2, with D perhaps TRBD1 (6 bases). The CDR3 totals 15 residues. V was trimmed by 1 base and J by 3 bases, leaving 12 bases between them. The V gene's germline CDR1 is SNHLY and CDR2 FYNNEI. CDR3 protein: CASSEGQGSYYGYTF. The CDR3, as DNA: TGTGCCAGCAGTGAAGGGCAGGGGAGTTACTATGGCTACACCTTC. Using reference TRBV2 and TRBJ1-2 for the parts outside the CDR3, the full variable domain is EPEVTQTPSHQVTQMGQEVILRCVPISNHLYFYWYRQILGQKVEFLVSFYNNEISEKSEIFDDQFSVERPDGSNFTLKIRSTKLEDSAMYFCASSEGQGSYYGYTFGSGTRLTVV.

Many counts were recorded for this clonotype. The V gene is TRBV20-1, the J gene TRBJ1-3, with D possibly matching TRBD1 (5 bases). Trimming took 6 bases from V and 5 from J, leaving 17 bases between them. Germline V gene data show CDR1 as DFQATT and CDR2 as SNEGSKA (reference sequence). The CDR3 spans 14 residues. CDR3 nucleotide sequence: TGCAGTGCCATTGAAGGGGCCGAACGAAACACCATATATTTT. Its protein product is CSAIEGAERNTIYF.

This clonotype was detected ten times or more. The V call is TRBV20-1, the J call TRBJ2-3, with D possibly matching TRBD1 (5 bases). Trimming cost V 6 bases and J 5 bases, with 15 bases left between them. The germline V gene has CDR1 DFQATT and CDR2 SNEGSKA (reference sequence). The CDR3 contains 13 residues. CDR3 nucleotide sequence: TGCAGTGCCAGGGCGGTGACCTTAGATACGCAGTATTTT. It yields the protein CSARAVTLDTQYF.

CDR3 sequence: CASRDRAGEQYF. In DNA, the CDR3 is TGTGCCAGCCGGGACAGGGCAGGGGAGCAGTACTTC. V is TRBV10-3 and J is TRBJ2-7, with 9 bases identical to TRBD1. The germline gives CDR1 ENHRY, CDR2 SYGVKD. The CDR3 contains 12 residues. The junction had 8 bases not matched to a gene; V was cut back by 10 bases and J by 7 bases.

This clonotype came up a few times. The chain uses TRBV10-3 and TRBJ2-3, with D possibly TRBD2 on 6 matching bases. Trimming cost V 7 bases and J 4 bases, with 9 bases left between them. CDR1 and CDR2 from the germline V gene are ENHRY and SYGVKD. This CDR3 is built from 12 residues. In nucleotides, the CDR3 is TGTGCCATCAAGGACTATTCAGATACGCAGTATTTT. As protein: CAIKDYSDTQYF.

This clonotype was seen more than once but under ten times. The V call is TRBV2, the J call TRBJ2-2, with 8 bases aligning to TRBD1. With V trimmed by 3 bases and J by 4 bases, 4 bases remained unmatched. Germline CDR1 SNHLY, CDR2 FYNNEI. The CDR3 is 15 amino acids. CDR3 coding DNA: TGTGCCAGCAGTGATTCCAGGGGGCCCACCGGGGAGCTGTTTTTT. This sequence encodes CASSDSRGPTGELFF.

This clonotype has ten or more counts. In DNA form, the CDR3 reads TGTGCCAGCAGTTCGCCCGGGACAGGGAACTCACCCCTCCACTTT. Translation gives CASSSPGTGNSPLHF. The chain has TRBV12-3 or TRBV12-4 and TRBJ1-6, with TRBD1 matching 9 bases. The CDR3 loop spans 15 amino acids. The V segment lost 4 bases and the J segment 10 bases; nucleotides outside the gene matches: 8.